A selection of T cell receptor beta chains follows, all from one sample in a study of T cells in Graves' hyperthyroidism and ophthalmopathy. TCRdb re-called the multiplex PCR reads with MiXCR, one entry per CDR3 protein. The sample consists of some 570,000 distinct CDR3 sequences, more than 13% of them appearing once. Sequences were obtained from blood. The receptors stem from a woman aged 18 to 35 with Graves' ophthalmopathy. Each CDR3 is given with its conserved first and last residue. D genes are given only for firm matches. Clone size is not always given. Where it is, it says once, few, many or a class for expanded clones.

CDR3	DNA	V	D	J	size
CASSHDPAGSGAFF	TGTGCCAGCAGTCACGACCCGGCGGGAAGTGGAGCTTTCTTT	TRBV6-1	NA	TRBJ1-1	many
CASSTWDRGAYEQYF	TGTGCCAGCAGTACTTGGGACAGGGGAGCCTACGAGCAGTACTTC	TRBV12-3/TRBV12-4	TRBD1	TRBJ2-7	many
CASSWARTSGSPTDTQYF	TGTGCCAGCAGCTGGGCCCGGACTAGCGGGAGCCCCACAGATACGCAGTATTTT	TRBV7-2	TRBD2	TRBJ2-3	many
CASSSPRGNKPSYYGYTF	TGTGCCAGCAGTTCTCCCAGGGGGAACAAGCCTTCGTACTATGGCTACACCTTC	TRBV27	TRBD1	TRBJ1-2	many
CASSPSGYSGHYNEQFF	TGTGCCAGCAGCCCAAGTGGGTATAGCGGGCACTACAATGAGCAGTTCTTC	TRBV3-1	TRBD2	TRBJ2-1	many
CASSQETGIGNSPLHF	TGCGCCAGCAGCCAAGAAACAGGGATTGGAAATTCACCCCTCCACTTT	TRBV4-3	NA	TRBJ1-6	few
CASSYGTRGNEQFF	TGTGCCAGCAGCTACGGGACTAGGGGGAATGAGCAGTTCTTC	TRBV5-6	TRBD2	TRBJ2-1	NA
CARRRQGGDCRTNTEAFF	TGTGCCAGGAGGAGACAGGGGGGGGACTGCCGAACTAACACTGAAGCTTTCTTT	TRBV7-3	TRBD1	TRBJ1-1	few
CASSLGQPTADTQYF	TGTGCTAGCAGCTTAGGACAGCCGACGGCGGATACGCAGTATTTT	TRBV7-7	NA	TRBJ2-3	few
CASSLGFQGFAEAFF	TGTGCCAGCAGCTTAGGTTTCCAGGGGTTCGCTGAAGCTTTCTTT	TRBV7-2	NA	TRBJ1-1	many
CASSLESRIRNSPLHF	TGTGCCAGCAGCTTAGAGTCGCGGATACGTAATTCACCCCTCCACTTT	TRBV7-9	NA	TRBJ1-6	NA
CASSLSGRAYLYNEQFF	TGTGCCAGCAGCCTTAGCGGGAGGGCCTACCTCTACAATGAGCAGTTCTTC	TRBV7-3	TRBD2	TRBJ2-1	many
CASRSWGRTHQETQYF	TGTGCCAGCAGGTCATGGGGCAGGACACACCAAGAGACCCAGTACTTC	TRBV6-2/TRBV6-3	NA	TRBJ2-5	NA
CASSSRGSLSYEQYF	TGTGCCAGCAGTTCTAGGGGGTCCCTCTCCTACGAGCAGTACTTC	TRBV7-2	NA	TRBJ2-7	many
CASRPIGGRNNEQFF	TGCGCCAGCAGACCAATCGGCGGGAGGAACAATGAGCAGTTCTTC	TRBV4-1	TRBD2	TRBJ2-1	many
CASRGQATGELFF	TGTGCCAGCAGGGGACAGGCCACCGGGGAGCTGTTTTTT	TRBV2	TRBD1	TRBJ2-2	few
CSASARTGAYEQYF	TGCAGTGCTAGCGCCCGGACGGGGGCCTACGAGCAGTACTTC	TRBV20-1	NA	TRBJ2-7	many
CASSLDGRVGGPNTEAFF	TGTGCCAGCAGCTTAGACGGCAGGGTGGGCGGACCGAACACTGAAGCTTTCTTT	TRBV7-2	NA	TRBJ1-1	NA
CASSQEWKTQGDTGELFF	TGCGCCAGCAGCCAAGAATGGAAAACCCAAGGGGACACCGGGGAGCTGTTTTTT	TRBV4-3	NA	TRBJ2-2	few
CASGLVLAGLFPGARPKYTEAFF	TGTGCTAGTGGTTTGGTTCTGGCGGGTTTGTTTCCGGGGGCCCGGCCCAAGTACACTGAAGCTTTCTTT	TRBV12-5	NA	TRBJ1-1	few
CASSFYLRTGLDTEAFF	TGCGCCAGCAGCTTTTATTTAAGGACAGGGTTGGACACTGAAGCTTTCTTT	TRBV5-1	TRBD1	TRBJ1-1	many
CASSSDRVGDKSNQPQHF	TGTGCCAGCAGTTCGGACAGGGTAGGGGATAAGAGCAATCAGCCCCAGCATTTT	TRBV28	TRBD1	TRBJ1-5	many
CASRPGTSGAITNTGELFF	TGTGCCAGCAGACCCGGGACTAGCGGAGCGATAACGAACACCGGGGAGCTGTTTTTT	TRBV6-1	TRBD2	TRBJ2-2	many
CASSATSLETQYF	TGTGCCAGCAGCGCGACTAGTTTGGAGACCCAGTACTTC	TRBV7-2	NA	TRBJ2-5	many
CASGGLTSGKWSDTQYF	TGTGCCAGCGGGGGGCTGACTAGCGGGAAATGGTCGGATACGCAGTATTTT	TRBV11-2	TRBD2	TRBJ2-3	many
CASSKQGGGTGELFF	TGTGCCAGCAGCAAACAGGGGGGCGGCACCGGGGAGCTGTTTTTT	TRBV7-2	TRBD1	TRBJ2-2	many
CASSEVSSGSYNEQFF	TGTGCCAGCAGCGAAGTCAGTAGCGGGAGCTACAATGAGCAGTTCTTC	TRBV13	TRBD2	TRBJ2-1	many
CASSGRAVEQFF	TGTGCCAGTAGCGGGAGGGCCGTAGAGCAGTTCTTC	TRBV19	TRBD2	TRBJ2-1	NA
CASSRSATNEKLFF	TGCGCCAGCTCTCGGAGCGCAACTAATGAAAAACTGTTTTTT	TRBV5-1	NA	TRBJ1-4	many